A selection of T cell receptor beta chains follows, all from one sample in a study of blood T cell repertoires in COVID-19. Assay: immunoSEQ multiplex PCR; the TCRdb copy retains only in-frame clones and omits some. The profile shows 150,000 or so clones, over 90% of them singletons. Sequenced sample: peripheral blood. These receptors were taken from a woman aged 60-70 years with COVID-19, enrolled during active disease. Both conserved end residues are part of each CDR3. A D gene is named only where the DNA matches it firmly. A row's size may be missing; if present it is once, few, many or a size class.

J: TRBJ1-5
size: .
V: TRBV10-3
D: .
CDR3: CAISKTGDSNQPQHF
DNA: TGTGCCATCAGTAAGACAGGAGATAGCAATCAGCCCCAGCATTTT

J: TRBJ2-3
size: .
V: TRBV11-2
D: TRBD2
CDR3: CASSFPGGGAVDTQYF
DNA: TGTGCCAGCTCCTTCCCTGGCGGGGGGGCGGTAGATACGCAGTATTTT

J: TRBJ2-7
size: .
V: TRBV7-8
D: TRBD1
CDR3: CASSFLSGTGFSEQYF
DNA: TGTGCCAGCAGCTTTCTAAGCGGGACAGGGTTTTCCGAGCAGTACTTC

J: TRBJ1-1
size: once
V: TRBV5-1
D: .
CDR3: CASSPLGGSTEAFF
DNA: TGCGCCAGCAGCCCCTTGGGAGGGAGCACTGAAGCTTTCTTT

J: TRBJ1-2
size: .
V: TRBV6-5
D: TRBD1
CDR3: CASSTDRDYGYTF
DNA: TGTGCCAGCAGTACGGACAGGGACTATGGCTACACCTTC

J: TRBJ2-2
size: .
V: TRBV7-2
D: TRBD2
CDR3: CASSSLLWTSGGTGELFF
DNA: TGTGCCAGCAGCTCGCTCCTCTGGACTAGCGGGGGCACCGGGGAGCTGTTTTTT

J: TRBJ1-1
size: .
V: TRBV18
D: .
CDR3: CASSEQGRDTEAFF
DNA: TGTGCCAGCTCAGAACAGGGCAGGGACACTGAAGCTTTCTTT

J: TRBJ1-2
size: once
V: TRBV5-6
D: TRBD1
CDR3: CASSLGDRGYGYTF
DNA: TGTGCCAGCAGCTTGGGGGACAGGGGGTATGGCTACACCTTC

J: TRBJ1-1
size: few
V: TRBV5-1
D: .
CDR3: CASKTSVGGRGTEAFF
DNA: TGCGCCAGCAAAACATCGGTAGGAGGGAGAGGCACTGAAGCTTTCTTT

J: TRBJ2-3
size: .
V: TRBV4-1
D: .
CDR3: CASSQAQATDTQYF
DNA: TGCGCCAGCAGCCAGGCCCAGGCCACAGATACGCAGTATTTT

J: TRBJ2-2
size: .
V: TRBV5-1
D: .
CDR3: CASSSSSRPAGELFF
DNA: TGCGCCAGCAGCTCTAGCAGTCGGCCCGCCGGGGAGCTGTTTTTT

J: TRBJ1-1
size: .
V: TRBV7-2
D: TRBD1
CDR3: CASLDRPTEAFF
DNA: TGTGCCAGCTTGGACAGGCCTACTGAAGCTTTCTTT

J: TRBJ1-1
size: .
V: TRBV6-6
D: .
CDR3: CASSYSGGTEAFF
DNA: TGTGCCAGCAGTTACTCCGGGGGCACTGAAGCTTTCTTT

J: TRBJ2-3
size: .
V: TRBV5-5
D: .
CDR3: CASKGQGRTTDTQYF
DNA: TGTGCCAGCAAGGGGCAAGGCAGGACCACAGATACGCAGTATTTT

J: TRBJ1-1
size: .
V: TRBV18
D: .
CDR3: CASSRDRLNTEAFF
DNA: TGTGCCAGCTCACGCGACAGACTGAACACTGAAGCTTTCTTT

J: TRBJ1-2
size: .
V: TRBV7-3
D: TRBD1
CDR3: CASSSGQGRNYGYTF
DNA: TGTGCCAGCAGCAGCGGACAGGGCCGAAACTATGGCTACACCTTC

J: TRBJ1-5
size: .
V: TRBV27
D: .
CDR3: CASSFSGGQPQHF
DNA: TGTGCCAGCAGTTTCTCCGGTGGTCAGCCCCAGCATTTT

J: TRBJ2-7
size: .
V: TRBV19
D: TRBD2
CDR3: CASSLFWTSGRSYEQYF
DNA: TGTGCCAGTAGTCTCTTTTGGACTAGCGGGCGATCCTACGAGCAGTACTTC

J: TRBJ1-2
size: .
V: TRBV12-3/TRBV12-4
D: TRBD1
CDR3: CASSPGQGYGYTF
DNA: TGTGCCAGCAGTCCCGGACAGGGATATGGCTACACCTTC

J: TRBJ1-1
size: .
V: TRBV4-3
D: TRBD1
CDR3: CASSLRDRSNTEAFF
DNA: TGCGCCAGCAGCCTGCGGGACAGGAGTAACACTGAAGCTTTCTTT

J: TRBJ1-1
size: .
V: TRBV15
D: .
CDR3: CATSRRQAVNTEAFF
DNA: TGTGCCACCAGCAGAAGACAAGCCGTGAACACTGAAGCTTTCTTT

J: TRBJ1-1
size: .
V: TRBV11-2
D: .
CDR3: CASSLGRYRTLRTEAFF
DNA: TGTGCCAGCAGCTTAGGCCGTTACCGGACTTTGAGGACTGAAGCTTTCTTT